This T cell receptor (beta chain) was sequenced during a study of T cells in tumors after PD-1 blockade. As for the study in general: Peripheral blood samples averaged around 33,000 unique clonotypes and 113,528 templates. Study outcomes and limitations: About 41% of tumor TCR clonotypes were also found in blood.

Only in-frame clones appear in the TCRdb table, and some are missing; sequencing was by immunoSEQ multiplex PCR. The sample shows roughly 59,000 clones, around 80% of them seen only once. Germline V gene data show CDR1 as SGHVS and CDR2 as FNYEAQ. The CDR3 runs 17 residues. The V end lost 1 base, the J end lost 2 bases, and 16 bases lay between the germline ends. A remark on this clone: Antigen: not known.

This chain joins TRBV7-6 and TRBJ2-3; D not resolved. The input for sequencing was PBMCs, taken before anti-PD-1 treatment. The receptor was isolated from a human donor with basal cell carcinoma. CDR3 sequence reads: CASSLGGSELITDTQYF. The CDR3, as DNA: TGTGCCAGCAGCTTAGGGGGAAGCGAATTGATCACAGATACGCAGTATTTT.